This T cell receptor beta chain is from a study of cytomegalovirus exposure and HLA in healthy donors. The V gene lost 3 bases and the J gene lost 7 bases, with 13 bases spanning the gap. The CDR3 loop spans 14 amino acids. Germline loops: CDR1 LNHNV, CDR2 YYDKDF (reference sequence). Primers: 60 Vbeta forward and 13 Jbeta reverse. Libraries were prepared by immunoSEQ multiplex PCR; TCRdb keeps only in-frame clonotypes and omits some of them. This table holds approximately 160,000 clones, approximately 75% found once. The sample consisted of PBMCs. The chain links TRBV15 to TRBJ1-5; D may be TRBD1 (5 bases). The receptor comes from a woman aged 18-29 years in good health and CMV-seronegative. CDR3 region: CATSRGGVVQPQHF. CDR3 in DNA: TGTGCCACCAGCAGGGGGGGGGTCGTCCAGCCCCAGCATTTT.